The clone carrying this TCR beta chain appeared once. Its antigen is unidentified. PCR used 60 Vbeta primers and 13 Jbeta primers. The table came from immunoSEQ multiplex PCR; TCRdb's copy has only in-frame clones and leaves some out. The repertoire includes some 170,000 clones, about 81% of them detected once, and roughly 3% sits in the top ten. The CDR3 covers 14 residues. CDR1 is MGHDK and CDR2 is SYGVNS in the germline V gene. With 7 bases removed from V and 7 bases from J, the gap between germline ends came to 19 bases. This record comes from a study of cytomegalovirus exposure and HLA in healthy donors. Study-level points and caveats: One later analysis reportedly identified an Asian-associated ancestry cluster that showed fewer N-insertions than the approximately 710-donor mean.

Sequences were obtained from PBMCs. This sequence originates from a woman aged 45-60 years in good health and CMV-seropositive. The gene calls are TRBV25-1 and TRBJ2-5; a weak D match, TRBD1 (6 bases). In nucleotides, the CDR3 is TGTGCCAGCACCCCATCCCAGGGGCTAGGGACCCAGTACTTC. It codes for CASTPSQGLGTQYF.